This T cell receptor (beta chain) was recovered during a study of CD8 T cells in Susac syndrome. Looking at the study overall: Among the Susac syndrome patients who underwent sequencing, about 6 had clinically active disease, while fewer than ten of them were in remission. The Susac syndrome patients were therapy-naive, on corticosteroids, or on intravenous immunoglobulin alone at blood draw.

About 0.5 to 1 ug RNA was reverse transcribed with random hexamers. The method of amplification for TCR beta CDR3 was immunoSEQ multiplex PCR, covering 54 Vbeta and 13 Jbeta. MiXCR was run by TCRdb on the immunoSEQ multiplex PCR reads, yielding one entry per CDR3 protein. The sample lists roughly 190,000 distinct CDR3 sequences; 91% were seen once. The patients with Susac syndrome satisfied recently defined diagnostic criteria for either definite or probable disease. Trimming removed 11 bases from V and 4 bases from J, with 14 bases in between. Germline V gene data show CDR1 as SNHLY and CDR2 as FYNNEI. This CDR3 spans 12 amino acids.

Material: CD4+ T cells from PBMCs. The rearrangement joins TRBV2 to TRBJ1-2; D uncertain. The receptor comes from a human donor with Susac syndrome. The CDR3 bases are TGTGCCCGTAACGCAGACTCCTATGGCTACACCTTC. Protein product: CARNADSYGYTF. The variable domain in full, with the rest retrieved from reference TRBV2 and TRBJ1-2, is EPEVTQTPSHQVTQMGQEVILRCVPISNHLYFYWYRQILGQKVEFLVSFYNNEISEKSEIFDDQFSVERPDGSNFTLKIRSTKLEDSAMYFCARNADSYGYTFGSGTRLTVV.